The entry below gives a single T cell receptor beta chain sequence along with its context. Its specificity is not known. Each patient's relapse followed autologous stem cell transplantation, and brentuximab vedotin exposure varied. Trimming removed 2 bases from V and 1 base from J, with 11 bases in between. This CDR3 spans 15 amino acids. From germline, CDR1 is LNHDA and CDR2 SQIVND (reference sequence). Sequencing was performed with immunoSEQ multiplex PCR; in TCRdb, only in-frame clones are kept and a portion is missing. The table includes about 100,000 clones, 80% to 90% detected once. The sample belongs to a study of PD-1 blockade in classical Hodgkin lymphoma. Study-wide findings and caveats: In CD4+ cells, TCR diversity went up significantly by C4D1, but in CD8+ cells it did not. Lower baseline TCR diversity was reported for newly diagnosed patients than for healthy donors. Those starting nivolumab under 1 year post-ASCT were excluded. For complete responders, baseline diversity was comparable to that of newly diagnosed patients.

Specimen: peripheral blood mononuclear cells (PBMCs), collected before the second cycle of nivolumab. V and J are TRBV19 and TRBJ1-1; no clear D gene. The TCR originated in a human donor with classical Hodgkin lymphoma. CDR3 amino acids: CASSISGLPNTEAFF. Written as DNA, the CDR3 is TGTGCCAGTAGTATATCTGGACTCCCGAACACTGAAGCTTTCTTT.